This paragraph covers one T cell receptor beta chain sequence. The sample is drawn from a study of shared clonotypes between healthy human individuals. Profiling relied on immunoSEQ multiplex PCR, and the TCRdb table lists in-frame clones only, not all of them. Counted here are 2 million to 2.5 million clones, around 95% occurring once; the ten biggest clones make up 0.1% to 0.15%. CDR1 is SGDLS, CDR2 YYNGEE, per germline. Trimming removed 0 bases at V and 0 bases at J, with 4 bases between. The CDR3 runs to 15 residues. This sequence originates from a man in his late teens or twenties in good health. V gene TRBV9 combines with J gene TRBJ2-6; D not resolved. Sequencing was carried out using naive CD4+ T cells sorted from blood. Stated subset: CD45RA+ positively selected. The chain's CDR3 is CASSVDSSGANVLTF. In nucleotides, the CDR3 is TGTGCCAGCAGCGTAGACAGCTCTGGGGCCAACGTCCTGACTTTC.